This T cell receptor (beta chain) appears in the sequencing data of a study of blood T cell repertoires in COVID-19. Study context: Whether acute or convalescent, the COVID-19 samples came from the United States, Italy and Spain.

This clone was counted a few times. This CDR3 has 15 residues. V shed 1 base and J 4 bases; nucleotides not matched to a gene: 6. Germline CDR1 is LGHNA and CDR2 is YSLEER. Source study methods: Quantification of nucleated cells was approximated via reference gene primer amplification. Produced via immunoSEQ multiplex PCR; TCRdb's table is partial and in-frame only. V and J calls plus clone size are reproduced from that table; the DNA served to infer D and trimming. The table records some 54,000 clones, roughly 89% of them present only once. V is TRBV4-3 and J is TRBJ2-5; 7 bases align to TRBD2. Material: peripheral blood. This TCR came from an elderly man with active or convalescent COVID-19. The CDR3 bases are TGCGCCAGCAGCCAAGCCGGGGGGATCTTAGAGACCCAGTACTTC. Its protein product is CASSQAGGILETQYF.